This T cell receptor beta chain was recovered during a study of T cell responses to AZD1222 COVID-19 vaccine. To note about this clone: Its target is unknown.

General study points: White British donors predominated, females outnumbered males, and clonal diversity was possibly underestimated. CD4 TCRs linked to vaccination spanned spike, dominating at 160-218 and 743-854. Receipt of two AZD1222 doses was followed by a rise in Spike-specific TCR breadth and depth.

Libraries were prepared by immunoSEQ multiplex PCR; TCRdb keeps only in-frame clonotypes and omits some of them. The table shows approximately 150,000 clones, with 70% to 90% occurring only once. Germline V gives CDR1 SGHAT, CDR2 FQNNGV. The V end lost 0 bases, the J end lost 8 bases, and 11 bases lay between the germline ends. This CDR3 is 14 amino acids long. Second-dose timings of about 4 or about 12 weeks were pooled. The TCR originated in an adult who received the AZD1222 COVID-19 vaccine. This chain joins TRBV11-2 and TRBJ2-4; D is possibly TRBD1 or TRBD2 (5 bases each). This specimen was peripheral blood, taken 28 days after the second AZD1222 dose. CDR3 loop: CASSLDWGRDIQYF. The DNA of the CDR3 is TGTGCCAGCAGCTTAGATTGGGGGAGAGACATTCAGTACTTC.